The T cell receptor beta chain under discussion was sequenced for a study of cytomegalovirus exposure and HLA in healthy donors. For this clone: Its antigen is currently unknown.

General study findings and limits: In a later analysis, CMV-associated beta chains were mostly HLA-associated, it appeared. Later on, a genetic analysis was performed. It linked a missense variant in DCLRE1C with V- and J-gene trimming of TCR beta.

This PCR relied on a set of 60 Vbeta primers and 13 Jbeta primers. Generated by immunoSEQ multiplex PCR, the TCRdb table keeps only in-frame clones and is missing some. This sample carries about 160,000 clones, over 75% of them seen once, and the ten largest clones take approximately 2%. The specimen sequenced was PBMCs. This receptor was taken from a human donor in good health.

In nucleotides, the CDR3 is TGTGCCAGCAACCGGGAGTCAGGAGCTCAGCCCCAGCATTTT. As protein: CASNRESGAQPQHF. The genes are TRBV6-1 and TRBJ1-5; no firm D call. CDR1 and CDR2 (germline): MNHNS, SASEGT. This CDR3 region has 14 residues. V lost 7 bases, J lost 6 bases, and 16 bases lay in between.